These 11 T cell receptor beta chains were all obtained from the same sample, sequenced in a study of identical twins. TCRdb re-derived calls from the 5' RACE reads in MiXCR, one entry per CDR3 protein. The sample has over 250,000 distinct CDR3 sequences; more than 8% are singletons. The same sample was also used in a study of yellow fever vaccine responses in identical twins.

The specimen sequenced was CD8+ T cells sorted from blood. Source of these receptors: a woman between 18 and 29 years old in good health.

This clonotype has ten or more counts. V usage is TRBV4-2 and J usage is TRBJ2-6; D might be TRBD2 (5 bases). Trimming took off 1 base at V and 0 bases at J, with 7 bases between the two ends. The germline V gene has CDR1 LGHNA and CDR2 YNFKEQ. This CDR3 is built from 16 residues. The CDR3 is CASSQGGSSGANVLTF. In DNA form, the CDR3 reads TGTGCCAGCAGCCAAGGCGGGTCCTCTGGGGCCAACGTCCTGACTTTC.

V gene TRBV4-1 combines with J gene TRBJ1-2, with 8 bases that match TRBD1. Germline values: CDR1 MGHRA, CDR2 YSYEKL. The ends lost 3 bases at V and 3 bases at J; junction bases unmatched: 9. The CDR3 covers 16 residues. The CDR3 DNA is TGCGCCAGCAGCCATGGGCCGGGGACAGGCTACTATGGCTACACCTTC. This gives the protein CASSHGPGTGYYGYTF.

The rearrangement uses TRBV28 and TRBJ2-7; 8 bases fit TRBD1. J lost 0 bases, V lost 6 bases, and 7 bases had no gene match. Germline lookup yields CDR1 MDHEN and CDR2 SYDVKM. The CDR3 covers 15 residues. CDR3 coding DNA: TGTGCCAGCAGCCCTTTGCAGGGGGCCTCCTACGAGCAGTACTTC. It specifies CASSPLQGASYEQYF.

This clonotype was counted a few times. The rearrangement uses TRBV20-1 and TRBJ2-3, with D tentatively TRBD2 (7 bases). Trimming cost V 0 bases and J 0 bases, with 16 bases left between them. Germline-derived CDR1 and CDR2 are DFQATT and SNEGSKA (reference sequence). The CDR3 loop spans 17 amino acids. CDR3 nucleotides: TGCAGTGCTAGAGAGTTAGGGGGGGGGACTAGCACAGATACGCAGTATTTT. Translated, it gives CSARELGGGTSTDTQYF.

V usage is TRBV11-2 and J usage is TRBJ2-3; 13 nucleotides match TRBD2. CDR1 is SGHAT, CDR2 FQNNGV, per germline. This CDR3 is 16 amino acids long. V shed 5 bases and J 5 bases; nucleotides not matched to a gene: 7. For the CDR3, the DNA is TGTGCCAGCAGCCCACTAGCGGGGGGGCCGGGAGATACGCAGTATTTT. This gives the protein CASSPLAGGPGDTQYF.

This clonotype has more than one count but fewer than ten. The chain has TRBV7-2 and TRBJ2-1; no firm D call. Trimming stripped 1 base from V and 6 bases from J, with 13 bases between. Germline assignment: CDR1 SGHTA and CDR2 FQGNSA. This CDR3 is 15 amino acids long. The CDR3 nucleotides are TGTGCCAGCAGCTTAGGAGCCTACGCACCCAATGAGCAGTTCTTC. Translated, it gives CASSLGAYAPNEQFF.

V and J are TRBV4-3 and TRBJ2-6; 8 bases match TRBD1. The V and J ends lost 4 bases and 2 bases, in that order; junction bases with no gene match: 10. The V gene's germline CDR1 is LGHNA and CDR2 YSLEER. This CDR3 has 18 residues. DNA of the CDR3: TGCGCCAGCAGCCCTCGGGGACAGGAGGGCCCTGGGGCCAACGTCCTGACTTTC. Its protein product is CASSPRGQEGPGANVLTF.

This clonotype has just a few counts. This chain connects TRBV7-3 to TRBJ2-1, with 12 bases lining up with TRBD2. Germline loops: CDR1 SGHTA, CDR2 FQGTGA. After removal of 5 bases from V and 8 bases from J, the junction contained 4 bases not matched to a gene. This CDR3 contains 14 residues. The CDR3 sequence is CASSPSGGAHEQFF. DNA of the CDR3: TGTGCCAGCAGCCCTAGCGGGGGGGCCCATGAGCAGTTCTTC.

This clonotype came up many times. The J gene is TRBJ2-1, the V gene TRBV12-5; D remains ambiguous. This CDR3 has 14 amino acids. CDR1 is LGHNT and CDR2 is FRNRAP in the germline V gene. Trimming removed 4 bases from V and 0 bases from J, with 7 bases in between. CDR3: CASGSPSSYNEQFF. Written as DNA, the CDR3 is TGTGCTAGTGGTTCTCCAAGCTCCTACAATGAGCAGTTCTTC.

This clonotype was counted a few times. This chain links TRBV7-9 with TRBJ2-3, with 8 bases aligning to TRBD2. This CDR3 has 16 amino acids. The trim removed 5 bases at V and 5 bases at J, leaving 12 bases unmatched. From germline, CDR1 is SEHNR and CDR2 FQNEAQ (reference sequence). CDR3 nucleotides: TGTGCCAGCAGCGGGCCCCCAGCGGGAGACATAGATACGCAGTATTTT. Its translation: CASSGPPAGDIDTQYF.

There are a few counts of this clonotype. This chain connects TRBV27 to TRBJ2-7, with TRBD1 matching over 8 bases. Germline V lookup: CDR1 MNHEY, CDR2 SMNVEV (reference sequence). The length of the CDR3 is 13 residues. Trimming at V came to 7 bases and at J to 5 bases, leaving 7 bases not matched to a gene. CDR3 amino acids: CASNPDRVHEQYF. The CDR3 DNA sequence: TGTGCCAGCAACCCGGACAGGGTCCACGAGCAGTACTTC.